Following are 29 T cell receptor beta chains from one sample sequenced in a study of Ad26.COV2.S vaccination and SARS-CoV-2 variants. Only in-frame clones appear in the TCRdb table, and some are missing; sequencing was by immunoSEQ multiplex PCR. The sample consists of around 370,000 clones, about 90% of them appearing once. Material: peripheral blood, obtained after recovery from COVID-19. Receptors originate from a human donor who had recovered from COVID-19.

The chain joins TRBV4-1 to TRBJ1-4, with 7 bases identical to TRBD1. Per the germline V gene, CDR1 is MGHRA and CDR2 is YSYEKL. The CDR3 totals 18 residues. V was pared by 4 bases and J by 3 bases, with 14 bases of the junction left unmatched. In DNA form, the CDR3 reads TGCGCCAGCAGCCCGTTGGGGACCGACAGGGTTCCTAATGAAAAACTGTTTTTT. Amino acids: CASSPLGTDRVPNEKLFF.

The chain links TRBV7-2 to TRBJ2-3, with TRBD2 identical over 11 bases. V lost 5 bases and J lost 3; bases outside the gene matches: 7. The germline CDR1 and CDR2 sequences are SGHTA and FQGNSA. The CDR3 is 16 amino acids. The CDR3 DNA is TGTGCCAGCAGCGTAATAGCGGGGGGGAGAACAGATACGCAGTATTTT. Protein: CASSVIAGGRTDTQYF.

The chain carries TRBV5-4 and TRBJ2-5; TRBD2 matches 11 bases. Germline CDR1 and CDR2: SGHNT and YYREEE (reference sequence). V shed 0 bases, J shed 5 bases, and the junction held 0 bases outside the gene matches. CDR3 length: 14 residues. CDR3: CASSLASGGETQYF. The DNA of the CDR3 is TGTGCCAGCAGCTTGGCTAGCGGGGGGGAGACCCAGTACTTC.

J is TRBJ2-7 and V is TRBV19; TRBD2 agrees at 13 bases. The CDR3 totals 15 residues. Germline V gene sequence: CDR1 LNHDA, CDR2 SQIVND (reference sequence). Losses at the gene ends were 5 bases for V and 2 bases for J; bases not matched to a gene: 3. For the CDR3, the DNA is TGTGCCAGTAGTGCGGGACTAGCGGGGACCTACGAGCAGTACTTC. It is translated as CASSAGLAGTYEQYF.

This clone has a single count. The chain has TRBV2 and TRBJ2-1; TRBD2 agrees at 10 bases. CDR3 length: 17 amino acids. Germline CDR1 SNHLY, CDR2 FYNNEI. V shed 7 bases and J 7 bases; nucleotides not matched to a gene: 16. CDR3 in DNA: TGTGCCAGCAAGGTTGGGGCGGGTCTAGCGGGAGAAAATGAGCAGTTCTTC. Translation gives CASKVGAGLAGENEQFF.

The chain recombines TRBV12-3 or TRBV12-4 with TRBJ1-5; perhaps TRBD1 as D (5 bases). V gave up 4 bases and J gave up 7 bases, with 11 bases separating them. The CDR3 runs 13 residues. DNA of the CDR3: TGTGCCAGCAGTTGGGGCGCTGTGCAGCCCCAGCATTTT. It codes for CASSWGAVQPQHF.

V is TRBV6-2 or TRBV6-3 and J is TRBJ1-5; D gene uncertain. V shed 6 bases and J shed 3 bases, with 15 bases lying between them. The CDR3 runs 15 residues. Per germline, CDR1 MNHEY and CDR2 SVGEGT. The CDR3 is CASRYGRANNQPQHF. The DNA of the CDR3 is TGTGCCAGCAGATACGGGCGGGCGAACAATCAGCCCCAGCATTTT.

This chain's CDR3 is CASSQDEWTSAGELFF. DNA for the CDR3: TGCGCCAGCAGCCAAGATGAATGGACTAGCGCCGGGGAGCTGTTTTTT. V usage is TRBV4-1 and J usage is TRBJ2-2, with 9 positions matching TRBD2. The CDR3 is 16 residues long. Germline V gives CDR1 MGHRA, CDR2 YSYEKL. After removal of 0 bases from V and 6 bases from J, the junction contained 5 bases not matched to a gene.

In this sample, this clone turned up once. The chain has TRBV29-1 and TRBJ1-1; unclear D gene. Per the germline V gene, CDR1 is SQVTM and CDR2 is ANQGSEA. There are 13 residues in the CDR3. Trimming removed 0 bases from V and 4 bases from J, with 9 bases in between. The CDR3 region has the DNA TGCAGCGTTGAAGAGGGTATGGGCACTGAAGCTTTCTTT. Its translation: CSVEEGMGTEAFF.

The chain carries TRBV13 and TRBJ1-2, with D maybe TRBD1 (6 bases). Germline-derived CDR1 and CDR2 are PRHDT and FYEKMQ (reference sequence). V lost 0 bases and J 0 bases, leaving 8 bases between the germline ends. This CDR3 spans 15 amino acids. In DNA, the CDR3 is TGTGCCAGCAGCTTAGGGGACAGACCTAACTATGGCTACACCTTC. It translates to CASSLGDRPNYGYTF.

This chain uses TRBV21-1 with TRBJ2-1; TRBD1, the D gene given by the table, was not confirmed from the DNA. TRBV21-1 is flagged as a pseudogene. CDR3 size: 18 residues. CDR3: CASSKFCEGGPNYNEQFF. For the CDR3, the DNA is TGTGCCAGCAGCAAATTCTGTGAAGGGGGCCCGAACTACAATGAGCAGTTCTTC.

The chain links TRBV4-1 to TRBJ1-6, with D unresolved. V lost 2 bases, J lost 7 bases, and 15 bases lay in between. The CDR3 spans 16 residues. In germline, CDR1 is MGHRA, CDR2 YSYEKL. The CDR3 sequence: CASSQILQRTNSPLHF. CDR3 coding DNA: TGCGCCAGCAGCCAAATCCTCCAAAGAACAAATTCACCCCTCCACTTT.

This clone was seen more than once but under ten times. This chain links TRBV6-1 with TRBJ1-6; D remains ambiguous. Germline values: CDR1 MNHNS, CDR2 SASEGT. Trimming removed 2 bases at V and 10 bases at J, with 6 bases between. CDR3 length: 12 amino acids. In nucleotides, the CDR3 is TGTGCCAGCAGTGAATCCGGGTCACCCCTCCACTTT. Amino acids: CASSESGSPLHF.

The chain employs TRBV24-1 and TRBJ2-1; 12 nucleotides agree with TRBD1. V lost 4 bases to trimming and J lost 9 bases; unmatched junction nucleotides: 9. The CDR3 loop spans 16 amino acids. CDR1 is KGHDR and CDR2 is SFDVKD in the germline V gene. CDR3 nucleotides: TGTGCCACCAGTGAAGCGGGACAGGGGGCTCAGATTGAGCAGTTCTTC. This codes for CATSEAGQGAQIEQFF.

V and J are TRBV7-9 and TRBJ2-7; no firm D call. V shed 1 base and J shed 5 bases, with 9 bases lying between them. The CDR3 length is 13 residues. Germline CDR1 SEHNR, CDR2 FQNEAQ (reference sequence). CDR3: CASSLGTGHEQYF. The CDR3, as DNA: TGTGCCAGCAGCTTAGGAACGGGCCACGAGCAGTACTTC.

The CDR3 reads CASSLGGGSSPLHF. The CDR3 DNA sequence: TGTGCCAGCAGCTTAGGAGGGGGCAGCTCACCCCTCCACTTT. The chain uses TRBV11-3 and TRBJ1-6; 7 bases are a match to TRBD1. The CDR3 runs 14 residues. CDR1 is SGHNT, CDR2 YENEEA, per germline. Trimming cost V 1 base and J 10 bases; bases outside gene matches: 4.

As regards this clone: Other DNA sequences in this sample translate to the same CDR3. The chain combines TRBV6-5 with TRBJ1-2; the match to TRBD1 covers 7 bases. V was pared by 6 bases and J by 0 bases, with 4 bases of the junction left unmatched. Germline assignment: CDR1 MNHEY and CDR2 SVGAGI. The CDR3 loop spans 14 amino acids. In nucleotides, the CDR3 is TGTGCCAGCAGCCGACAGGGTGCTAACTATGGCTACACCTTC. Protein sequence: CASSRQGANYGYTF.

The chain carries TRBV3-1 (or the pseudogene TRBV3-2) and TRBJ1-2, with TRBD1 matching over 7 bases. Trimming removed 1 base from V and 7 bases from J; junction bases left unmatched: 3. The CDR3 runs 13 residues. The V gene's germline CDR1 is LGHDT and CDR2 YNNKEL (reference sequence). Here the CDR3 DNA reads TGTGCCAGCAGCCAAGGGGACAGTACTGGCTACACCTTC. Its translation: CASSQGDSTGYTF.

This chain uses TRBV7-2 with TRBJ1-4, with D uncertain. Deletions cut 3 bases from V and 4 bases from J, with 3 bases between. The CDR3 spans 12 residues. CDR1 and CDR2 (germline): SGHTA, FQGNSA. CDR3 residues: CASSFNNEKLFF. CDR3 sequence (DNA): TGTGCCAGCAGCTTCAATAATGAAAAACTGTTTTTT.

The chain uses TRBV7-8 and TRBJ1-4; D is possibly TRBD1 (5 bases). Germline assignment: CDR1 SGHVS and CDR2 FQNEAQ. This CDR3 is built from 17 residues. The germline V and J ends were trimmed by 6 bases and 0 bases, with 17 bases remaining between them. This CDR3 is CASSRSGTATTNEKLFF. The CDR3 coding sequence is TGTGCCAGCAGTAGATCCGGGACGGCGACAACTAATGAAAAACTGTTTTTT.

The chain recombines TRBV19 with TRBJ1-3; D unclear. The germline V gene has CDR1 LNHDA and CDR2 SQIVND (reference sequence). V lost 3 bases and J 1 base, leaving 7 bases between the germline ends. This CDR3 has 14 amino acids. The CDR3 sequence is CASSIGGSGNTIYF. Written as DNA, the CDR3 is TGTGCCAGTAGTATTGGAGGATCTGGAAACACCATATATTTT.

The V gene is TRBV5-1, the J gene TRBJ2-3; 9 nucleotides align to TRBD1. Germline V gene data show CDR1 as SGHRS and CDR2 as YFSETQ. CDR3 length: 14 residues. The J segment lost 5 bases and the V segment lost 3 bases, leaving 4 bases of the junction unmatched. This chain's CDR3 is CASSSGQGRDTQYF. CDR3 in DNA: TGCGCCAGCAGCTCCGGACAGGGGCGAGATACGCAGTATTTT.

CDR3 in DNA: TGTGCCAGCAGCTTAAGAAGGATAGCGGGGGGGCTGGGCGAGCAGTTCTTC. Translating it yields CASSLRRIAGGLGEQFF. The chain links TRBV7-6 to TRBJ2-1; 11 bases line up with TRBD2. J lost 10 bases, V lost 2 bases, and 13 bases had no gene match. The CDR3 spans 17 residues. Per the germline V gene, CDR1 is SGHVS and CDR2 is FNYEAQ.

V is TRBV5-4 and J is TRBJ1-1, with 10 bases matching TRBD1. CDR1 and CDR2 from the germline V gene are SGHNT and YYREEE (reference sequence). V gave up 3 bases and J gave up 0 bases; unmatched junction bases: 2. This CDR3 spans 15 amino acids. DNA for the CDR3: TGTGCCAGCAGCTGGGACAGGGGAATGAACACTGAAGCTTTCTTT. Its protein product is CASSWDRGMNTEAFF.

This sequence joins TRBV6-5 and TRBJ1-2; TRBD1 aligns across 7 bases. Trimming cost V 6 bases and J 6 bases; bases outside gene matches: 7. Germline V CDR1 and CDR2: MNHEY, SVGAGI. The length of the CDR3 is 13 residues. The CDR3 region has the DNA TGTGCCAGCAGCCCACAGGGGCCTAATGGCTACACCTTC. Translating it yields CASSPQGPNGYTF.

This clone was found once. V gene TRBV5-1 combines with J gene TRBJ2-3; D is perhaps TRBD2 (5 bases). Germline V gives CDR1 SGHRS, CDR2 YFSETQ. The V end lost 0 bases, the J end lost 2 bases, and 19 bases lay between the germline ends. The CDR3 is 18 residues long. Written as DNA, the CDR3 is TGCGCCAGCAGCTTGGCGTTTGCTAGCTCGGGGTCCACAGATACGCAGTATTTT. It translates to CASSLAFASSGSTDTQYF.

This chain joins TRBV19 and TRBJ2-3; perhaps D is TRBD1 or TRBD2 (6 bases each). The CDR3 runs 17 residues. Germline V gene data show CDR1 as LNHDA and CDR2 as SQIVND (reference sequence). Trimming cost V 6 bases and J 2 bases, with 21 bases left between them. CDR3 bases: TGTGCCAGTAGCCCGCCCTTAGGTAGGGGGGCCACAGATACGCAGTATTTT. As protein: CASSPPLGRGATDTQYF.

This rearrangement joins TRBV19 to TRBJ1-6, with 9 bases matching TRBD1. CDR1 and CDR2 (germline): LNHDA, SQIVND (reference sequence). CDR3 length: 16 amino acids. Trimming took 5 bases from V and 6 from J; bases not matched to a gene: 8. The CDR3, as DNA: TGTGCCAGTAGTCCTAATGGACAGGGGTCTAATTCACCCCTCCACTTT. Translated: CASSPNGQGSNSPLHF.

This chain uses TRBV19 with TRBJ2-1, with 11 bases identical to TRBD1. Per germline, CDR1 LNHDA and CDR2 SQIVND (reference sequence). Losses at the gene ends were 6 bases for V and 6 bases for J; bases not matched to a gene: 4. The CDR3 is made up of 14 amino acids. The CDR3 region has the DNA TGTGCCAGTAGCCGGGACAGGGGGGGCAATGAGCAGTTCTTC. It encodes CASSRDRGGNEQFF.